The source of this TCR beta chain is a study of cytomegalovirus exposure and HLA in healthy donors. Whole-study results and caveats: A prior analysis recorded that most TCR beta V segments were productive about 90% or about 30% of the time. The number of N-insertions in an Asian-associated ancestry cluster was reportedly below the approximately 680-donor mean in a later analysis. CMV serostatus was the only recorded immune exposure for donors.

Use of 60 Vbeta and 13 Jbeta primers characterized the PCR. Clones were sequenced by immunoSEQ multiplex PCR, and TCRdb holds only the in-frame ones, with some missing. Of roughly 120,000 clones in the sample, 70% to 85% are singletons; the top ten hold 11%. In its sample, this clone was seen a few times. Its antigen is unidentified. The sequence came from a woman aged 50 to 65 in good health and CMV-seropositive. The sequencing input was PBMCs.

CDR3 amino acids: CASSLPEVGRRQFF. In DNA, the CDR3 is TGTGCCAGCAGTTTACCCGAGGTGGGGCGCAGGCAGTTCTTC. The chain recombines TRBV28 with TRBJ2-1; D is possibly TRBD1 (5 bases). The CDR3 extends over 14 amino acids. V was trimmed by 2 bases and J by 12 bases, leaving 17 bases between them. The V gene's germline CDR1 is MDHEN and CDR2 SYDVKM.